This TCR beta chain was recovered during a study of OX40 agonist ivuxolimab in advanced cancers. On the study more broadly: A history of anti-PD-1, anti-PD-L1 or anti-CTLA-4 therapy was acceptable, and over 30% had some. Findings and limits, study-wide: At 0.1 to 3.0 mg/kg, clonal expansion of CD4+ and CD8+ blood T cells had occurred by week 6.

Regarding this clone: Its antigen is as yet unknown.

Method: immunoSEQ multiplex PCR; TCRdb's copy keeps in-frame clones and lacks some. The table lists 50,000 to 70,000 clones, over 80% of them singletons, with roughly 0.6% in the top ten. Any history of autoimmune disease or systemic immunosuppression disqualified patients. Germline-derived CDR1 and CDR2 are SGHTA and FQGTGA. The CDR3 is 14 residues long. The germline V and J ends were trimmed by 6 bases and 3 bases, with 13 bases remaining between them. The V gene is TRBV7-3, the J gene TRBJ2-3; tentative D call: TRBD2 (6 bases). The clonotype originates from an adult with an advanced solid tumor such as melanoma, head and neck, liver or kidney cancer. The sequenced sample was CD4+ or CD8+ T cells sorted from blood, obtained in a trial of the OX40 agonist ivuxolimab. The CDR3 spells CASSSGLSTDTQYF. CDR3 DNA sequence: TGTGCCAGCAGTTCGGGACTGAGTACAGATACGCAGTATTTT.